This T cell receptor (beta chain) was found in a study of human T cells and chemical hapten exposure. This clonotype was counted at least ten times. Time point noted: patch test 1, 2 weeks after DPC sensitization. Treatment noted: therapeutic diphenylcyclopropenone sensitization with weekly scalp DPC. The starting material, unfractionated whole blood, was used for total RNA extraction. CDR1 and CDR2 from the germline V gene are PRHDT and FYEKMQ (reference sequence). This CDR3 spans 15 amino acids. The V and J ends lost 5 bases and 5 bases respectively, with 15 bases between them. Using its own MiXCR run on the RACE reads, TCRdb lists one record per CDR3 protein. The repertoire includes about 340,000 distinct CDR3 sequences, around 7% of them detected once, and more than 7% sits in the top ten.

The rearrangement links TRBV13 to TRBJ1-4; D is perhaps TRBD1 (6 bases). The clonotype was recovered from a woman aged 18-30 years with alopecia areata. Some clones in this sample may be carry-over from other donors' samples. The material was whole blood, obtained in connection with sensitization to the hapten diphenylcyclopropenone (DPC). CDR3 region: CASSKKQGPNEKLFF. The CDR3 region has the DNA TGTGCCAGCAGCAAAAAACAGGGACCGAATGAAAAACTGTTTTTT.